This is a list of T cell receptor beta chains from one sample in a study of blood T cell repertoires in COVID-19. The data were produced by immunoSEQ multiplex PCR, yet TCRdb's version contains in-frame clones alone and is incomplete. The repertoire holds under 200,000 clones, over 80% seen once, with 2.9% in the top ten. The material sequenced was peripheral blood. The receptor source for this set is a woman aged 60-75 years with acute or convalescent COVID-19. Both conserved end residues are trimmed from each CDR3. Fields, in order: J gene, V gene, clone size, CDR3 protein. Clone size is not always given. Where it is, it says once, few, many or a class for expanded clones.

TRBJ2-5 TRBV11-2 - ASRGLAGTYQETQY
TRBJ1-6 TRBV9 few ASSAQGADNSPLH
TRBJ1-1 TRBV9 - ASSPEAGRATEAF
TRBJ2-6 TRBV9 once ASSPRTGNSGANILT
TRBJ2-7 TRBV4-2 - ASSLATDSYEQY
TRBJ2-5 TRBV7-6 - ASSSILAGGRETQY
TRBJ2-3 TRBV27 - ASSTRTGDTDTQY
TRBJ1-6 TRBV5-5 few ASSSGQGGIITYNSPLH
TRBJ1-1 TRBV5-4 - ASSLDGRLIEAF
TRBJ1-2 TRBV4-2 once ASSQSDRGPI
TRBJ2-3 TRBV6-2/TRBV6-3 - ASSYSLAGYTDTQY
TRBJ1-4 TRBV3-1/TRBV3-2 - ASSSRGGGEKLF
TRBJ1-6 TRBV18 - ASSPTGYNSPLH
TRBJ1-5 TRBV19 - ASSPWTGALSLNQPQH
TRBJ1-6 TRBV12-5 few ASGTGVPLSYNSPLH
TRBJ1-1 TRBV2 - ASSVREGDTEAF
TRBJ1-6 TRBV18 - ASSTGGGDSPLH
TRBJ1-3 TRBV29-1 - SVVLYSGNTIY
TRBJ1-1 TRBV5-1 - ASSLAGTGGNTEAF
TRBJ2-1 TRBV5-1 - ASSFSGTSLF
TRBJ2-4 TRBV7-2 - ASSLAPFLTSGENIQY
TRBJ1-5 TRBV7-2 - ASSQGGERYQPQH
TRBJ2-1 TRBV6-4 - ASSEGTGSNEQF
TRBJ2-1 TRBV18 - ASSLSRDEQF
TRBJ2-1 TRBV9 - ASSVAGPYNEQF
TRBJ2-6 TRBV5-1 - ASSSGNTGANVLT
TRBJ2-1 TRBV7-2 few ASSFVAGGPNEQF
TRBJ1-2 TRBV18 - ASSPEAGGIYGYT
TRBJ1-5 TRBV5-8 - ASARRTGVLNQPQH
TRBJ1-2 TRBV4-3 - ASSLSGGSYGYT
TRBJ1-2 TRBV2 - ASSDSLGGGYT
TRBJ1-2 TRBV5-6 - ASSFRHLYGYT
TRBJ2-1 TRBV19 once ASRSGTSGGAGYNEQF